These T cell receptor beta chains were read from a single sample in a study of blood T cells in healthy people across ages. TCRdb used MiXCR to reprocess the 5' RACE reads, holding one entry per CDR3 protein. The sample carries 550,000 to 600,000 distinct CDR3 sequences, roughly 29% recorded once. The source material was blood. The receptors come from a woman aged 70-85 years in good health. CDR3s include the opening cysteine and the closing phenylalanine or tryptophan. The D gene is left open where the match is weak. Size is stated for part of the rows, as once, few or many counts, or as a class when the clone is expanded.

j_gene: TRBJ1-4; abundance: many; d_gene: TRBD1; v_gene: TRBV29-1; CDR3nt: TGCAGCGTTGGAGACAGGGCAACTAATGAAAAACTGTTTTTT; CDR3aa: CSVGDRATNEKLFF
j_gene: TRBJ2-2; abundance: -; d_gene: TRBD1; v_gene: TRBV3-1; CDR3nt: TGTGCCAGCAGCCATCCCCGGGACAGGGACACCGGGGAGCTGTTTTTT; CDR3aa: CASSHPRDRDTGELFF
j_gene: TRBJ1-1; abundance: -; d_gene: TRBD1; v_gene: TRBV12-3/TRBV12-4; CDR3nt: TGTGCCAGCAGTTTAGACAGGGGTTCTGAAGCTTTCTTT; CDR3aa: CASSLDRGSEAFF
j_gene: TRBJ1-6; abundance: few; d_gene: -; v_gene: TRBV5-6; CDR3nt: TGTGCCAGCAGCTCCGCTGGGGGCTATAATTCACCCCTCCACTTT; CDR3aa: CASSSAGGYNSPLHF
j_gene: TRBJ2-7; abundance: -; d_gene: TRBD2; v_gene: TRBV12-5; CDR3nt: TGTGCTAGTGGTTTTAGCGGGGGGCCCCACGAGCAGTACTTC; CDR3aa: CASGFSGGPHEQYF
j_gene: TRBJ2-4; abundance: few; d_gene: -; v_gene: TRBV20-1; CDR3nt: TGCAGTGCTAGGATAGGCAGGGGTGACATTCAGTACTTC; CDR3aa: CSARIGRGDIQYF
j_gene: TRBJ2-2; abundance: few; d_gene: TRBD1; v_gene: TRBV2; CDR3nt: TGTGCCAGCAGACGGGACAGTATAACCGGGGAGCTGTTTTTT; CDR3aa: CASRRDSITGELFF
j_gene: TRBJ1-6; abundance: -; d_gene: -; v_gene: TRBV3-1; CDR3nt: TGTGCCAGCAGCCAAGATGGGGGCGGAGGCTCCTATAATTCACCCCTCCACTTT; CDR3aa: CASSQDGGGGSYNSPLHF
j_gene: TRBJ2-7; abundance: many; d_gene: TRBD1; v_gene: TRBV29-1; CDR3nt: TGCAGCGTTGCCGGGACAGGGCTCCACGAGCAGTACTTC; CDR3aa: CSVAGTGLHEQYF
j_gene: TRBJ1-1; abundance: -; d_gene: -; v_gene: TRBV7-3; CDR3nt: TGTGCCAGCAGCTGGTCCAGCGGGGGGAACACTGAAGCTTTCTTT; CDR3aa: CASSWSSGGNTEAFF
j_gene: TRBJ2-1; abundance: -; d_gene: TRBD1; v_gene: TRBV3-1; CDR3nt: TGTGCCAGCAGCCAAGATCTACAACAGGGGGGTCGGAATGAGCAGTTCTTC; CDR3aa: CASSQDLQQGGRNEQFF
j_gene: TRBJ1-1; abundance: -; d_gene: TRBD1; v_gene: TRBV29-1; CDR3nt: TGCAGCGTTCGAGGGGGCGCTAATGAAGCTTTCTTT; CDR3aa: CSVRGGANEAFF
j_gene: TRBJ1-1; abundance: few; d_gene: -; v_gene: TRBV10-3; CDR3nt: TGTGCCATCAGTGCCAGACCGGACGGTAACACTGAAGCTTTCTTT; CDR3aa: CAISARPDGNTEAFF
j_gene: TRBJ2-7; abundance: few; d_gene: -; v_gene: TRBV7-2; CDR3nt: TGTGCCAGCAGCTACCAAGGGACAGCGGGGGAGCAGTACTTC; CDR3aa: CASSYQGTAGEQYF
j_gene: TRBJ2-5; abundance: -; d_gene: TRBD1; v_gene: TRBV20-1; CDR3nt: TGCAGTGCTAGGGACCCGAGGACAGGGTCGGGGGAGACCCAGTACTTC; CDR3aa: CSARDPRTGSGETQYF
j_gene: TRBJ2-3; abundance: -; d_gene: -; v_gene: TRBV29-1; CDR3nt: TGCAGCGTTGAAGCCTATACGCAGTATTTT; CDR3aa: CSVEAYTQYF
j_gene: TRBJ2-7; abundance: -; d_gene: -; v_gene: TRBV21-1; CDR3nt: TGTGCCAGCAGCCCGGGCCCCCTTTGGTACTTC; CDR3aa: CASSPGPLWYF
j_gene: TRBJ2-1; abundance: few; d_gene: -; v_gene: TRBV7-9; CDR3nt: TGTGCCAGCAGCCAATCCAATGAGCAGTTCTTC; CDR3aa: CASSQSNEQFF
j_gene: TRBJ2-4; abundance: -; d_gene: TRBD2; v_gene: TRBV7-2; CDR3nt: TGTGCCAGCAGCTTAGTGGGGACTAGCGGAAACATTCAGTACTTC; CDR3aa: CASSLVGTSGNIQYF
j_gene: TRBJ1-1; abundance: -; d_gene: -; v_gene: TRBV28; CDR3nt: TGTGCCAGCAGTTCCGGGGCCTTGAACACTGAAGCTTTCTTT; CDR3aa: CASSSGALNTEAFF
j_gene: TRBJ1-1; abundance: few; d_gene: TRBD1; v_gene: TRBV12-3/TRBV12-4; CDR3nt: TGTGCCAGCAGTTTGAGGGGGCAACGGATGACTGAAGCTTTCTTT; CDR3aa: CASSLRGQRMTEAFF
j_gene: TRBJ1-2; abundance: few; d_gene: -; v_gene: TRBV20-1; CDR3nt: TGCAGTGCTAGAGATGGTTCGACGGCTGTCTATGGCTACACCTTC; CDR3aa: CSARDGSTAVYGYTF
j_gene: TRBJ2-5; abundance: -; d_gene: -; v_gene: TRBV6-5; CDR3nt: TGTGCCAGCAGTTACTCCTCCAGGGCTGGGGTGGTGACCCAGTACTTC; CDR3aa: CASSYSSRAGVVTQYF
j_gene: TRBJ2-4; abundance: few; d_gene: -; v_gene: TRBV6-5; CDR3nt: TGTGCCAGCAGTCAGAACCCTCACCAAGCCAAAAACATTCAGTACTTC; CDR3aa: CASSQNPHQAKNIQYF
j_gene: TRBJ1-5; abundance: -; d_gene: TRBD1; v_gene: TRBV19; CDR3nt: TGTGCCAGTAGTATCGGACCAGGGGGCGAATGGCCCCAGCATTTT; CDR3aa: CASSIGPGGEWPQHF
j_gene: TRBJ1-1; abundance: few; d_gene: -; v_gene: TRBV20-1; CDR3nt: TGCAGTGCCCGAAAGGGTGGCCTGTCGCACACTGAAGCTTTCTTT; CDR3aa: CSARKGGLSHTEAFF
j_gene: TRBJ2-5; abundance: few; d_gene: -; v_gene: TRBV6-2/TRBV6-3; CDR3nt: TGTGCCAGCAGTTACTCGTCGGGACGGAGCCCGCAGTACTTC; CDR3aa: CASSYSSGRSPQYF
j_gene: TRBJ1-5; abundance: -; d_gene: -; v_gene: TRBV10-3; CDR3nt: TGTGCCATCAGTGAGCCTAATCAGCCCCAGCATTTT; CDR3aa: CAISEPNQPQHF
j_gene: TRBJ1-1; abundance: few; d_gene: TRBD1; v_gene: TRBV6-1; CDR3nt: TGTGCCAGCAGTGAAATCCAGTTTAGGGACAGGGTGACTTTCTTT; CDR3aa: CASSEIQFRDRVTFF
j_gene: TRBJ1-2; abundance: few; d_gene: -; v_gene: TRBV6-4; CDR3nt: TGTGCCAGCAGTGACTTCCTGGGGGGGGTTTCCTATGGCTACACCTTC; CDR3aa: CASSDFLGGVSYGYTF
j_gene: TRBJ1-1; abundance: few; d_gene: -; v_gene: TRBV7-6; CDR3nt: TGTGCCAGCAGGACAGGAGGCGGCACTGAAGCTTTCTTT; CDR3aa: CASRTGGGTEAFF
j_gene: TRBJ2-5; abundance: few; d_gene: -; v_gene: TRBV20-1; CDR3nt: TGCAGTGCTAAGGGAGGGGGCTCGGGAACCCAGTACTTC; CDR3aa: CSAKGGGSGTQYF